The rows below give T cell receptor beta chains drawn from one sample of a study of cytomegalovirus exposure and HLA in healthy donors. Profiling relied on immunoSEQ multiplex PCR, and the TCRdb table lists in-frame clones only, not all of them. The data contain 120,000 or so clones, roughly 78% of them singletons. The sequenced sample consisted of PBMCs. These receptors were taken from a man aged 25-45 years in good health and CMV-seropositive. Each CDR3 is given with its conserved first and last residue. A D gene is named only where the DNA matches it firmly. Clone sizes are given selectively: once, few, many, or a class where the clone is expanded.

clone size: -; J gene: TRBJ2-1; D gene: TRBD2; V gene: TRBV9; CDR3 DNA: TGTGCCAGCAGCCCCGGACTAGCGGCCTACAATGAGCAGTTCTTC; CDR3 protein: CASSPGLAAYNEQFF
clone size: -; J gene: TRBJ1-1; D gene: -; V gene: TRBV5-4; CDR3 DNA: TGTGCCAGCAGCTTGGGGGCACAGGGTTACACTGAAGCTTTCTTT; CDR3 protein: CASSLGAQGYTEAFF
clone size: -; J gene: TRBJ2-5; D gene: -; V gene: TRBV4-1; CDR3 DNA: TGCGCCAGCAGCCAAGTCGGGGAGCAAGAGACCCAGTACTTC; CDR3 protein: CASSQVGEQETQYF
clone size: -; J gene: TRBJ2-5; D gene: TRBD2; V gene: TRBV5-4; CDR3 DNA: TGTGCCAGCAGCCCGGGTATGACTAGCGCGAAGACCCAGTACTTC; CDR3 protein: CASSPGMTSAKTQYF
clone size: few; J gene: TRBJ1-1; D gene: -; V gene: TRBV27; CDR3 DNA: TGTGCCAGCAGTCCCTTAGGGGAAGAAGCTTTCTTT; CDR3 protein: CASSPLGEEAFF
clone size: -; J gene: TRBJ1-5; D gene: TRBD1; V gene: TRBV28; CDR3 DNA: TGTGCCAGCAGCCCCGCCCCAGGGGGCCTAGGGCCCCAGCATTTT; CDR3 protein: CASSPAPGGLGPQHF
clone size: -; J gene: TRBJ2-1; D gene: -; V gene: TRBV5-4; CDR3 DNA: TGTGCCAGCAGCCACCCTTTGACAGAGCTCTCCTACAATGAGCAGTTCTTC; CDR3 protein: CASSHPLTELSYNEQFF
clone size: few; J gene: TRBJ2-7; D gene: TRBD2; V gene: TRBV4-2; CDR3 DNA: TGTGCCAGCAGCCCGGGACTAGCGGTTTACGAGCAGTACTTC; CDR3 protein: CASSPGLAVYEQYF
clone size: -; J gene: TRBJ2-5; D gene: -; V gene: TRBV6-6; CDR3 DNA: TGTGCCAGCAGACCCTGGGGTGGAGGCCAAGAGACCCAGTACTTC; CDR3 protein: CASRPWGGGQETQYF
clone size: -; J gene: TRBJ1-5; D gene: -; V gene: TRBV4-1; CDR3 DNA: TGCGCCAGCAGCCAACTGGGGGGGGCGAGCAATCAGCCCCAGCATTTT; CDR3 protein: CASSQLGGASNQPQHF
clone size: -; J gene: TRBJ1-1; D gene: -; V gene: TRBV6-1; CDR3 DNA: TGTGCCAGCAGCAACAGGGATTGGGCTTTCTTT; CDR3 protein: CASSNRDWAFF
clone size: -; J gene: TRBJ1-5; D gene: TRBD1; V gene: TRBV6-5; CDR3 DNA: TGTGCCAGCAGTCTCAGGGGGTATAGCAATCAGCCCCAGCATTTT; CDR3 protein: CASSLRGYSNQPQHF
clone size: once; J gene: TRBJ1-3; D gene: TRBD1; V gene: TRBV7-9; CDR3 DNA: TGTGCCAGCAGCTCACAGGGGGATGCTGGAAACACCATATATTTT; CDR3 protein: CASSSQGDAGNTIYF
clone size: -; J gene: TRBJ2-4; D gene: -; V gene: TRBV13; CDR3 DNA: TGTGCCAGCAGCTTAGTTTACAGGGGAGGAAACATTCAGTACTTC; CDR3 protein: CASSLVYRGGNIQYF
clone size: once; J gene: TRBJ1-3; D gene: -; V gene: TRBV28; CDR3 DNA: TGTGCCAGCACCGAGGGAGGGAACTCTGGAAACACCATATATTTT; CDR3 protein: CASTEGGNSGNTIYF
clone size: -; J gene: TRBJ1-5; D gene: TRBD1; V gene: TRBV5-5; CDR3 DNA: TGTGCCAGCAGCTTGAGGACAGGGGGCGCGGCTGGCAATCAGCCCCAGCATTTT; CDR3 protein: CASSLRTGGAAGNQPQHF
clone size: -; J gene: TRBJ2-5; D gene: TRBD2; V gene: TRBV12-5; CDR3 DNA: TGTGCTAGTGGCCAGGGACTAGCTTGGGAGACCCAGTACTTC; CDR3 protein: CASGQGLAWETQYF
clone size: few; J gene: TRBJ2-7; D gene: TRBD2; V gene: TRBV9; CDR3 DNA: TGTGCCAGCAGCGTAGGACTAGCGGGCCCCTACGAGCAGTACTTC; CDR3 protein: CASSVGLAGPYEQYF
clone size: -; J gene: TRBJ2-7; D gene: -; V gene: TRBV4-1; CDR3 DNA: TGCGCCAGCAGCCAAGAATCCAAATCCTACGAGCAGTACTTC; CDR3 protein: CASSQESKSYEQYF
clone size: -; J gene: TRBJ1-5; D gene: -; V gene: TRBV6-6; CDR3 DNA: TGTGCCAGCAGTTACGGGGGGGGGCCTCAGCCCCAGCATTTT; CDR3 protein: CASSYGGGPQPQHF
clone size: -; J gene: TRBJ2-7; D gene: TRBD2; V gene: TRBV18; CDR3 DNA: TGTGCCAGCTCACCATCTAGCGGTTGGTCCGGCGAGCAGTACTTC; CDR3 protein: CASSPSSGWSGEQYF
clone size: -; J gene: TRBJ2-7; D gene: -; V gene: TRBV19; CDR3 DNA: TGTGCCAGTAGTAGCGGGCCGAGCTCCTACGAGCAGTACTTC; CDR3 protein: CASSSGPSSYEQYF
clone size: -; J gene: TRBJ2-2; D gene: -; V gene: TRBV29-1; CDR3 DNA: TGCAGCGCTGGGGCCCGGACGAACACCGGGGAGCTGTTTTTT; CDR3 protein: CSAGARTNTGELFF
clone size: -; J gene: TRBJ2-7; D gene: TRBD1; V gene: TRBV5-1; CDR3 DNA: TGCGCCAGCAGCCCTCGACAGGGGTCGAGCTACGAGCAGTACTTC; CDR3 protein: CASSPRQGSSYEQYF
clone size: -; J gene: TRBJ2-1; D gene: -; V gene: TRBV5-1; CDR3 DNA: TGCGCCAGCAGCTTCGGACAGAGCTCCTACAATGAGCAGTTCTTC; CDR3 protein: CASSFGQSSYNEQFF
clone size: -; J gene: TRBJ2-7; D gene: TRBD2; V gene: TRBV7-6; CDR3 DNA: TGTGCCAGCAGCTCAGGGACTATGTACGAGCAGTACTTC; CDR3 protein: CASSSGTMYEQYF
clone size: -; J gene: TRBJ1-1; D gene: -; V gene: TRBV10-3; CDR3 DNA: TGTGCCATCTGGGGGGGCCCGAACACTGAAGCTTTCTTT; CDR3 protein: CAIWGGPNTEAFF
clone size: -; J gene: TRBJ2-2; D gene: TRBD1; V gene: TRBV7-6; CDR3 DNA: TGTGCCAGCAGCCCAGGACAGGCCGGGGAGCTGTTTTTT; CDR3 protein: CASSPGQAGELFF
clone size: -; J gene: TRBJ2-2; D gene: TRBD2; V gene: TRBV5-4; CDR3 DNA: TGTGCCAGCAGCGGTCTAGCGGGAGGGAGTCCCGGGGAGCTGTTTTTT; CDR3 protein: CASSGLAGGSPGELFF
clone size: -; J gene: TRBJ2-3; D gene: -; V gene: TRBV11-2; CDR3 DNA: TGTGCCAGCAGCTTTAGTAAAGTGGGCACAGATACGCAGTATTTT; CDR3 protein: CASSFSKVGTDTQYF
clone size: -; J gene: TRBJ2-1; D gene: -; V gene: TRBV5-1; CDR3 DNA: TGCGCCAGCAGCTTGGTAGCCGGCAGTGAGCAGTTCTTC; CDR3 protein: CASSLVAGSEQFF
clone size: -; J gene: TRBJ2-7; D gene: -; V gene: TRBV4-2; CDR3 DNA: TGTGCCAGCAGCCAAGGTCGGCAGGGCTACGAGCAGTACTTC; CDR3 protein: CASSQGRQGYEQYF
clone size: -; J gene: TRBJ2-4; D gene: TRBD1; V gene: TRBV5-6; CDR3 DNA: TGTGCCAGCAGCATAACCGTACGACAGGGGACCAAAAACATTCAGTACTTC; CDR3 protein: CASSITVRQGTKNIQYF
clone size: -; J gene: TRBJ2-1; D gene: TRBD2; V gene: TRBV6-5; CDR3 DNA: TGTGCCAGCAGTTACGATGCGGGAGGTCGCGATGAGCAGTTCTTC; CDR3 protein: CASSYDAGGRDEQFF
clone size: -; J gene: TRBJ2-1; D gene: -; V gene: TRBV7-2; CDR3 DNA: TGTGCCAGCAGCTTAGCGGGCTATGAGCAGTTCTTC; CDR3 protein: CASSLAGYEQFF
clone size: -; J gene: TRBJ2-5; D gene: -; V gene: TRBV18; CDR3 DNA: TGTGCCAGCTCACCACGGAGGGAAGAGACCCAGTACTTC; CDR3 protein: CASSPRREETQYF
clone size: -; J gene: TRBJ2-6; D gene: -; V gene: TRBV4-3; CDR3 DNA: TGCGCCAGCAGCCAAGAACTAGTGGTATTCTCTGGGGCCAACGTCCTGACTTTC; CDR3 protein: CASSQELVVFSGANVLTF
clone size: -; J gene: TRBJ2-7; D gene: -; V gene: TRBV5-1; CDR3 DNA: TGCGCCAGCAGCTTGGGCCGGTACGAGCAGTACTTC; CDR3 protein: CASSLGRYEQYF
clone size: -; J gene: TRBJ1-1; D gene: -; V gene: TRBV4-1; CDR3 DNA: TGCGCCTCCGCCCCCGTAGGGGGAGCTGAAGCTTTCTTT; CDR3 protein: CASAPVGGAEAFF
clone size: -; J gene: TRBJ2-1; D gene: TRBD1; V gene: TRBV6-5; CDR3 DNA: TGTGCCAGCAGTTACACCGACAGGGGCTGGAATGAGCAGTTCTTC; CDR3 protein: CASSYTDRGWNEQFF
clone size: -; J gene: TRBJ2-1; D gene: TRBD2; V gene: TRBV9; CDR3 DNA: TGTGCCAGCAGCGTAGAGGCGGCGGGAGCTCTGTTCTTC; CDR3 protein: CASSVEAAGALFF
clone size: -; J gene: TRBJ2-1; D gene: -; V gene: TRBV11-2; CDR3 DNA: TGTGCCAGCGGACCCGGGACTCCGCAGTTCTTC; CDR3 protein: CASGPGTPQFF
clone size: -; J gene: TRBJ2-7; D gene: TRBD1; V gene: TRBV5-5; CDR3 DNA: TGTGCCAGCAGCCCCATTCAGGGGGCTTTCTACGAGCAGTACTTC; CDR3 protein: CASSPIQGAFYEQYF
clone size: -; J gene: TRBJ2-3; D gene: -; V gene: TRBV15; CDR3 DNA: TGTGCCACCAGCAGAGAGGGAGTCTCCACAAGACCCACAGATACGCAGTATTTT; CDR3 protein: CATSREGVSTRPTDTQYF
clone size: -; J gene: TRBJ2-4; D gene: TRBD2; V gene: TRBV19; CDR3 DNA: TGTGCCAGTAGTCCCTCCTTGGGCGGGGGAAACATTCAGTACTTC; CDR3 protein: CASSPSLGGGNIQYF
clone size: -; J gene: TRBJ2-7; D gene: TRBD1; V gene: TRBV6-5; CDR3 DNA: TGTGCCAGCAGTTACAACAGGGGAACTAGCTCCTACGAGCAGTACTTC; CDR3 protein: CASSYNRGTSSYEQYF
clone size: -; J gene: TRBJ2-3; D gene: TRBD1; V gene: TRBV4-2; CDR3 DNA: TGTGCCAGCAGCCACGCCCAGGGGGCAACTAGCACAGATACGCAGTATTTT; CDR3 protein: CASSHAQGATSTDTQYF
clone size: -; J gene: TRBJ2-7; D gene: -; V gene: TRBV7-3; CDR3 DNA: TGTGCCAGCAGCTTATATGTTAACGGCGAGCAGTACTTC; CDR3 protein: CASSLYVNGEQYF
clone size: -; J gene: TRBJ2-7; D gene: TRBD2; V gene: TRBV28; CDR3 DNA: TGTGCCAGCAGTTTGGGACTAGCGGACTACGAGCAGTACTTC; CDR3 protein: CASSLGLADYEQYF
clone size: -; J gene: TRBJ2-2; D gene: -; V gene: TRBV7-2; CDR3 DNA: TGTGCCAGCAGCTTAGTTGGGGCAGCCACCGGGGAGCTGTTTTTT; CDR3 protein: CASSLVGAATGELFF
clone size: -; J gene: TRBJ1-1; D gene: TRBD1; V gene: TRBV10-3; CDR3 DNA: TGTGCCATCTCCCCAGGGGACAGGGAGGTTGAAGCTTTCTTT; CDR3 protein: CAISPGDREVEAFF
clone size: -; J gene: TRBJ2-6; D gene: TRBD1; V gene: TRBV6-4; CDR3 DNA: TGTGCCAGCAGTGCCACGACAGGGGTTGGGGCCAACGTCCTGACTTTC; CDR3 protein: CASSATTGVGANVLTF
clone size: -; J gene: TRBJ2-2; D gene: TRBD2; V gene: TRBV5-6; CDR3 DNA: TGTGCCAGCAGCTTTTTAGCGGGAGGGCCTTATGCCGGGGAGCTGTTTTTT; CDR3 protein: CASSFLAGGPYAGELFF